This T cell receptor beta chain was documented in a study of T cell repertoires in cytomegalovirus infection. Overall study context: Public TCR beta signatures provided an indication of both CMV infection and a matching HLA type. Study-wide findings and caveats: The study identified carriers of CMV plus the relevant HLA from cumulative public TCR beta family frequency. HLA-C-restricted CMV-specific TCR beta clonotypes prevailed in the ex vivo response.

CDR1 MDHEN and CDR2 SYDVKM come from the germline V gene. CDR3 length equals 13 residues. With 7 bases removed from V and 2 bases from J, the gap between germline ends came to 11 bases. This clonotype has only a few counts. Its target is not known. From the reads, TCRdb called clonotypes with MiXCR, one entry per CDR3 protein. This table has more than 400,000 distinct CDR3 sequences, less than 30% appearing once. This chain connects TRBV28 to TRBJ1-2; D is unresolved. Specimen: PBMCs. The receptor was isolated from a human donor in good health (CMV status not recorded). Some clones in this sample may be carry-over from other donors' samples. CDR3 loop: CASTPVPNYGYTF. In DNA, the CDR3 is TGTGCCAGCACCCCGGTCCCGAACTATGGCTACACCTTC.